These 10 T cell receptor beta chains share one sample of origin, sequenced in a study of T cells in Graves' hyperthyroidism and ophthalmopathy (dated by TCRdb to the late 2010s). To prepare the library, multiplex PCR was applied. Sequencing instrument: Illumina HiSeq 2000. TCR beta CDR3 regions were amplified from RNA transcripts. For the first round of RT-PCR on the TCR CDR3, the HTBI primer set was used together with the Qiagen OneStep RT-PCR kit. TCRdb ran its own pipeline on the public reads, namely fastp trimming at Q25 and MiXCR clone calling, and kept in-frame beta chains. For every CDR3 protein sequence, its rows merge into one entry that carries the most common genes and DNA. The sample table lists 550,000 to 800,000 distinct CDR3 sequences, about 16% of them with a count of one. Of the sample, roughly 8% falls within the top ten clones. The sequenced material came from blood. The receptor source for this set is a man aged 18 to 29 with Graves' hyperthyroidism.

This clonotype was observed a few times. The chain links TRBV2 to TRBJ2-7, with TRBD1 matching over 9 bases. Germline loops: CDR1 SNHLY, CDR2 FYNNEI. This CDR3 is built from 13 residues. The J segment lost 2 bases and the V segment lost 8 bases, leaving 4 bases of the junction unmatched. This chain's CDR3 is CASLRQGAYEQYF. Here the CDR3 DNA reads TGTGCCAGCCTTAGACAGGGGGCCTACGAGCAGTACTTC.

There are a few counts of this clonotype. This chain links TRBV7-2 with TRBJ2-1; D remains ambiguous. The germline V and J ends were trimmed by 2 bases and 9 bases, with 14 bases remaining between them. The CDR3 runs 14 residues. Germline V gene sequence: CDR1 SGHTA, CDR2 FQGNSA. DNA for the CDR3: TGTGCCAGCAGCTTACTGGGTGGTGGGTTTGAGCAGTTCTTC. This codes for CASSLLGGGFEQFF.

Many counts were recorded for this clonotype. This sequence joins TRBV28 and TRBJ2-7; 7 bases agree with TRBD1. This CDR3 region has 15 residues. Germline-derived CDR1 and CDR2 are MDHEN and SYDVKM. V shed 4 bases and J 3 bases; nucleotides not matched to a gene: 9. CDR3 in DNA: TGTGCCAGCAGTTCTTGGACAGGAAAAGTCTACGAGCAGTACTTC. Translated: CASSSWTGKVYEQYF.

V is TRBV20-1 and J is TRBJ2-4, with 7 bases identical to TRBD2. V was pared by 3 bases and J by 3 bases, with 8 bases of the junction left unmatched. This CDR3 has 15 amino acids. Germline V lookup: CDR1 DFQATT, CDR2 SNEGSKA (reference sequence). CDR3 sequence (DNA): TGCAGTGCTAGGACCCCGGGGAGGGACAAAAACATTCAGTACTTC. Protein sequence: CSARTPGRDKNIQYF.

The genes are TRBV12-3 or TRBV12-4 and TRBJ1-2; no definite D call. Trimming shortened V by 4 bases and J by 8 bases, and 8 bases separated the two germline ends. The CDR3 loop spans 11 amino acids. The CDR3 region has the DNA TGTGCCAGCAGTTCCCCCCAGGGCTACACCTTC. As protein: CASSSPQGYTF.

This clonotype was observed many times. DNA of the CDR3: TGTGCCACTAAAGGGACAGAATATAACTATGGCTACACCTTC. Translated: CATKGTEYNYGYTF. J is TRBJ1-2 and V is TRBV11-2, with 7 positions matching TRBD1. This CDR3 has 14 amino acids. CDR1 is SGHAT, CDR2 FQNNGV, per germline. With 10 bases clipped from V and 1 base from J, the junction kept 9 bases outside the gene matches.

The J gene is TRBJ1-5, the V gene TRBV6-1, with unresolved D. The V gene's germline CDR1 is MNHNS and CDR2 SASEGT. The CDR3 consists of 16 residues. Trimming removed 5 bases at V and 7 bases at J, with 21 bases between. CDR3: CASSPRSGPTSQPQHF. In nucleotides, the CDR3 is TGTGCCAGCAGTCCACGTTCCGGACCGACGTCCCAGCCCCAGCATTTT.

The CDR3 DNA sequence: TGCAGTGCTGGCCGGGCTAGCTTAGATACGCAGTATTTT. Its translation is CSAGRASLDTQYF. J is TRBJ2-3 and V is TRBV20-1, with D maybe TRBD2 (5 bases). This CDR3 is 13 amino acids long. Trimming removed 5 bases from V and 5 bases from J, with 14 bases in between. Per germline, CDR1 DFQATT and CDR2 SNEGSKA (reference sequence).

V gene TRBV3-1 combines with J gene TRBJ2-3; D possibly corresponds to TRBD1 (5 bases). The CDR3 has 14 residues. V was pared by 1 base and J by 4 bases, with 9 bases between. Looked up from germline, CDR1 is LGHDT and CDR2 is YNNKEL (reference sequence). The CDR3 DNA follows: TGTGCCAGCAGCCAAGGTCTCAGGGCAGATACGCAGTATTTT. Its translation is CASSQGLRADTQYF.

This clonotype showed up many times. The chain couples TRBV28 to TRBJ2-7; D is possibly TRBD1 (7 bases). This CDR3 has 18 residues. Germline-derived CDR1 and CDR2 are MDHEN and SYDVKM. V shed 1 base and J shed 5 bases, with 24 bases lying between them. The CDR3, as DNA: TGTGCCAGCAGTTTATTGATCCCCAGCAGGGGGGTGTCTCACGAGCAGTACTTC. It specifies CASSLLIPSRGVSHEQYF.